The present entry profiles one T cell receptor (beta chain) with its context. The antigen it recognizes is unknown. The input lacks base qualities; no much larger clone sits a single base away. For CDR1 and CDR2, the germline V gene (reference sequence) lists SEHNR and FQNEAQ. Trimmed from V: 1 base; trimmed from J: 1 base; junction bases lacking a gene match: 2. The CDR3 runs 15 amino acids, cysteine and phenylalanine included. Only the CDR3 part of the read is kept: 45 bases, read in frame from the first base. The sample belongs to a study of blood T cell repertoires in COVID-19 (dated by TCRdb to about 2020). Regarding the research as a whole: Samples covering the acute and convalescent phases of COVID-19 were provided by collaborators in the United States, Italy and Spain. The prospective study material was composed of cDNA or gDNA derived from T cells, B-cell-depleted T cells, or PBMCs. Subjects who had been exposed to COVID-19, were actively infected with it, or had recovered from it provided the deeply sampled blood TCRbeta repertoires that made up the dataset. The repertoires were made available in a free public database intended to serve as a resource for research on the immune response to SARS-CoV-2. The samples were drawn from the first 160 participants of the ongoing ImmuneRACE study and from 1,254 subjects provided by 6 global collaborators. Sample metadata almost always included a de-identified subject ID, COVID-19 status, age in years and sex. Where HLA class I and class II types were available, the types were taken from metadata supplied by the sample provider, not from assay-based typing.

TCRbeta CDR3 regions were amplified from genomic DNA by means of the immunoSEQ Assay, a bias-controlled multiplex PCR. The paper's processing steps were these. Nucleated cell counts per sample were estimated from amplification of reference gene primers within the assay. To quantify the absolute abundance of each unique TCRbeta CDR3 rearrangement, sequence reads were collapsed and filtered. For each sample, productive Simpson clonality was calculated by taking the square root of Simpson's diversity index across productive rearrangements. TCRdb provides this immuneACCESS table in a form limited to in-frame rearrangements. Some clones are lacking; in checked studies, under half of them reflect an unresolved V gene, and why the rest are absent is not known. V and J calls and clone size follow that table, whereas D and trimming were derived from the DNA. This sample has more than 200,000 clones in its table, and 80% of those were observed once. The ten most abundant clones make up 4.3% of the sample.

Participants in the prospective study were enrolled through a virtual design, were aged roughly 18 to 100 years, and lived in under 25 United States geographic areas. Cohort assignment in the prospective study relied on participant-reported clinical history from a screening survey and a study questionnaire. In the prospective study, mobile phlebotomists collected whole blood, serum and a nasopharyngeal or oropharyngeal swab from each participant. Prospective study participants could optionally give additional blood draws and questionnaires over an approximately two-month period. Before DNA extraction, prospective study blood samples were shipped either frozen or at room temperature. General study outcomes and caveats: The quantity of clinical and demographic metadata differed by source and by participant and was supplied without curation.

This TCR was recovered from a man aged 30 to 39 with acute COVID-19. Sequenced: PBMCs or T cells enriched from blood (not recorded which). The chain uses TRBV7-9 and TRBJ2-5; 8 bases in between match TRBD2. The CDR3 protein sequence reads: CASSLGLALQETQYF. The DNA sequence is TGTGCCAGCAGCTTAGGACTAGCGCTCCAAGAGACCCAGTACTTC.